What follows describes a single TCR beta chain. The data are from a study of blood T cell repertoires in COVID-19. In the study overall: Both acute and convalescent COVID-19 samples were obtained from the United States, Italy and Spain.

Seattle's cohort entered during active infection and was followed longitudinally. Generated by immunoSEQ multiplex PCR, the TCRdb table keeps only in-frame clones and is missing some. Of over 200,000 clones in the sample, roughly nine tenths are singletons; the top ten hold 0.82%. This sequence was found in a man in his fifties or sixties with COVID-19, enrolled during active disease. Sequenced sample: peripheral blood.

CDR3 nucleotides: TGTGCCAGCAGCCCCGGACTAGCGGGGCGCCAGAATGAGCAGTTCTTC. Its protein is CASSPGLAGRQNEQFF. The chain has TRBV11-3 and TRBJ2-1; 12 positions agree with TRBD2. Germline V gene lookup returns CDR1 SGHNT and CDR2 YENEEA. Trimming removed 5 bases from V and 7 bases from J; junction bases left unmatched: 9. This CDR3 comprises 16 residues.